This TCR gamma chain appears in the sequencing data of a study of Vδ1+ human thymocytes (dated by TCRdb to the late 2010s). As for the study more broadly: As a data resource, the study described the mRNA-level TRG and TRD CDR3 repertoires of highly purified Vdelta1+ thymocytes obtained from young children. Earlier work had validated the multiplex-based CDR3 amplicon strategy against 5'RACE-based methods for generating CDR3 amplicons. Results the study describes overall, beyond this receptor: Because no clustering by age or sex was observed, donors were not stratified by these variables in the analyses. Although sort purity was high, about 20% of thymic TRD sequences were Vdelta2 (with a few Vdelta3), in contrast to the peripheral blood Vdelta1+ controls. The thymic TRG and TRD repertoires appeared highly polyclonal, with Gaussian CDR3 length distributions, in contrast to the oligoclonal repertoires of peripheral blood. Donors shared many TRG clonotypes (up to roughly 6.9x10^3), but TRD repertoires were essentially private, with at most 130 shared. The use of highly purified populations and single-cell validation was advised by the authors, since misinterpretation of bulk repertoire data could be caused by unexpected Vdelta2 sequences.

For this clone: The specificity of this receptor is unknown. No qualities accompany the bases; no much larger clone lies one base away.

RNA extraction was performed with the RNeasy mini kit, and reverse transcription was done with Superscript III. Multiplex PCR was used to generate CDR3 amplicons, with pooled V-gene forward primers and a constant-region reverse primer carrying Illumina adaptor overhangs. After gel purification, the amplicons were indexed with Nextera index primers over eight extra PCR cycles and then purified using AMPure XP beads. Sequencing of libraries was performed on an Illumina MiSeq using paired-end 250 bp reads, dual indexing and a roughly 20% PhiX spike-in. Per the original workflow: FastQC was used to check read quality, and ea-utils fastq-join was used to merge TRG read pairs. IMGT/HighV-QUEST was used to annotate the sequences, only productive sequences with an unambiguous V-gene assignment were kept, and clonotypes were defined as sequences sharing an identical CDR3 sequence. VDJtools 1.1.1, tcR 2.2.3, Treemap and vegan Shannon diversity in R 3.4.4 were used for downstream analysis. TCRdb called clones from the public reads with CATT, and repeated DNA sequences were later combined into one row. These V and J calls rely on TCRdb rather than the paper's analysis. Across this sample there are some 37,000 gamma-chain clones, with 20% seen only once. About 2% of the sample belongs to the ten largest clones.

Thymic samples were depleted of alphabeta T cells, then CD3+ TCRVdelta1+ TCRVdelta2- thymocytes were FACS-sorted. The purity of the sorted Vdelta1+ thymocytes was between roughly 98% and 99.6%. The thymic specimens were obtained from fewer than 10 paediatric patients, aged about 5 days to 17 months, who were having corrective cardiac surgery. Thymic tissue was dispersed, and mononuclear cells were isolated on a Histopaque-1077 density gradient. For staining, the antibodies used were anti-TCRVdelta1 clone TS8.2, anti-TCRVdelta2 clone B6, anti-CD3 clone HIT3a and anti-TCRalphabeta clone IP26. CDR1 and CDR2, per the germline V gene (reference sequence), are GITISATS and ISYDGTV. Counted from cysteine to phenylalanine, this CDR3 has 14 amino acids. Here the CDR3 DNA is all that survives: 42 bases in frame from base 1. V is cut back by 1 base and J by 9 bases, with 12 bases in the junction unmatched.

Recombination linked TRGV9 to TRGJ1 or TRGJ2. The sequenced sample consisted of Vdelta1+ gamma-delta thymocytes from the thymus. The cell subset or site label for this specimen denotes: FACS-sorted CD3+ TCRalphabeta- TCRVdelta1+ TCRVdelta2- thymocytes. The TCR originated in a girl under three years old who had congenital heart surgery. In nucleotides, the sequence is TGTGCCTTGTGGGAGGTATCGACGCCGACTAAGAAACTCTTT. Its amino acids are CALWEVSTPTKKLF.